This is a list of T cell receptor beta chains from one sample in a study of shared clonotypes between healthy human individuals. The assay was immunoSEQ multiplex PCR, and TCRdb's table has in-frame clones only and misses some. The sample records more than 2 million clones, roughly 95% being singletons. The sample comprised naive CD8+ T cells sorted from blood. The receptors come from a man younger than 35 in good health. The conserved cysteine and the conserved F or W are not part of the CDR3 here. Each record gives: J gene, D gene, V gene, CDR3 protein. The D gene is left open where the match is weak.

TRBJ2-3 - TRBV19 ASSIPRGTTDTQY
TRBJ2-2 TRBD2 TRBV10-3 AISELTSGNTGELF
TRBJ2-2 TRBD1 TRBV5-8 ASSWTGHSTGELF
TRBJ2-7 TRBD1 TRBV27 ASSLILGQGAYEQY
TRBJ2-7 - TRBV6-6 ASSYGAPDEQY
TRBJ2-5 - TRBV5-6 ASSFETGAETQY
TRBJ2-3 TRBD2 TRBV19 ASTSEAGFGTDTQY
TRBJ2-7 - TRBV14 ASSPLGSYEQY
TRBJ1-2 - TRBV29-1 SVEVGNYGYT
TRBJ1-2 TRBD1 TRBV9 ASQGAYGYT
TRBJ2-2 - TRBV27 ASSSSGELF